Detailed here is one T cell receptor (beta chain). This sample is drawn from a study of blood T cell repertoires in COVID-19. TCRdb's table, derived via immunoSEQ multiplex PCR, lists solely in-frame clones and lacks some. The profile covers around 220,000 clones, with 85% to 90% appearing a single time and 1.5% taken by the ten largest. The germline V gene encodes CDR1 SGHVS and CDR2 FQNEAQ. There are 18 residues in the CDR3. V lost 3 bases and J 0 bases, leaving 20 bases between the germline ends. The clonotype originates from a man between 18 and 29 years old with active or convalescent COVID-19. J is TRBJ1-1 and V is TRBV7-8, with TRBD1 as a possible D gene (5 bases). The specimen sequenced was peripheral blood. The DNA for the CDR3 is TGTGCCAGCAGCTTGATACGGGGGAGTCAGGGAATGAACACTGAAGCTTTCTTT. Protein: CASSLIRGSQGMNTEAFF.